These 22 T cell receptor beta chains originate from one sample sequenced in a study of T cell responses to AZD1222 COVID-19 vaccine (dated by TCRdb to the early 2020s). Preparation of the library involved the immunoSEQ multiplex PCR assay. In its TCRdb copy, this immuneACCESS table keeps in-frame sequences only and misses some clones. Where compared with another copy, unresolved V genes explain less than half of these, and the others have no known cause. Recorded for this sample are around 150,000 clones; about 91% of them occurred a single time. The ten most abundant clones make up around 4% of the sample. The time point label of this sample denotes: baseline before first vaccination. The sample's treatment or condition label, in plain terms: meningococcal conjugate vaccine given as trial control. The source material was peripheral blood, sampled on day 0 of MenACWY control vaccination. The source of these receptors is an adult in good health.

V usage is TRBV27 and J usage is TRBJ1-6; D not certain. Germline assignment: CDR1 MNHEY and CDR2 SMNVEV (reference sequence). CDR3 length: 14 amino acids. V was shortened by 6 bases and J by 3 bases, with 9 bases between the two germline ends. In DNA form, the CDR3 reads TGTGCCAGCAGGGAGAGACTCTATAATTCACCCCTCCACTTT. It translates to CASRERLYNSPLHF.

The chain carries TRBV4-2 and TRBJ2-7; 11 positions agree with TRBD2. Looked up from germline, CDR1 is LGHNA and CDR2 is YNFKEQ. The CDR3 has 15 residues. J lost 6 bases, V lost 0 bases, and 4 bases had no gene match. CDR3 bases: TGTGCCAGCAGCCAAGATAGTAGCGGGAGGGGCGAGCAGTACTTC. Its translation is CASSQDSSGRGEQYF.

The rearrangement links TRBV19 to TRBJ1-1; 7 bases align to TRBD1. The germline V gene encodes CDR1 LNHDA and CDR2 SQIVND (reference sequence). The CDR3 covers 13 residues. Trimming removed 9 bases from V and 6 bases from J; junction bases left unmatched: 10. CDR3 region: CASTGQRTSEAFF. CDR3 DNA: TGTGCCAGCACGGGACAGCGAACCTCTGAAGCTTTCTTT.

This clone showed up just once. J is TRBJ2-1 and V is TRBV19, with 9 bases identical to TRBD2. Germline CDR1 and CDR2: LNHDA and SQIVND (reference sequence). The CDR3 has 14 amino acids. V lost 5 bases to trimming and J lost 4 bases; unmatched junction nucleotides: 3. CDR3 bases: TGTGCCAGTAGTGGACTAGCGTCGTACAATGAGCAGTTCTTC. This gives the protein CASSGLASYNEQFF.

V is TRBV2 and J is TRBJ1-1; unclear D gene. V lost 5 bases and J 0 bases, leaving 10 bases between the germline ends. CDR3 length equals 14 residues. The germline V gene encodes CDR1 SNHLY and CDR2 FYNNEI. CDR3 residues: CASSRTAMNTEAFF. The DNA of the CDR3 is TGTGCCAGCAGTAGGACTGCCATGAACACTGAAGCTTTCTTT.

The rearrangement links TRBV3-1 (or the pseudogene TRBV3-2) to TRBJ2-5, with no clear D. Trimming removed 1 base at V and 0 bases at J, with 9 bases between. Germline CDR1 and CDR2: LGHDT and YNNKEL (reference sequence). The CDR3 is 15 residues long. The DNA for the CDR3 is TGTGCCAGCAGCCAAGGGTTTGGCGACCAAGAGACCCAGTACTTC. This encodes CASSQGFGDQETQYF.

The gene calls are TRBV30 and TRBJ1-5; 8 bases agree with TRBD1. Unmatched junction bases numbered 6, after V lost 2 bases and J lost 6 bases. From germline, CDR1 is GTSNPN and CDR2 SVGIG (reference sequence). The CDR3 sequence is 14 residues long. The CDR3 here is CAWSRDRGSQPQHF. The DNA of the CDR3 is TGTGCCTGGAGTCGAGACAGGGGAAGTCAGCCCCAGCATTTT.

This sequence joins TRBV7-8 and TRBJ2-3, with 10 bases aligning to TRBD1. CDR1 and CDR2 (germline): SGHVS, FQNEAQ. V lost 4 bases, J lost 3 bases, and 7 bases stayed unmatched. This CDR3 is built from 16 residues. CDR3 amino acids: CASSSRDRGGTDTQYF. CDR3 DNA: TGTGCCAGCAGCTCGCGGGACAGGGGAGGAACAGATACGCAGTATTTT.

The chain is built from TRBV5-1 and TRBJ2-2, with D possibly called TRBD1 or TRBD2 (5 bases each). Trimming pared 4 bases from V and 5 bases from J, leaving 27 bases between. Germline V CDR1 and CDR2: SGHRS, YFSETQ. There are 19 residues in the CDR3. As DNA, the CDR3 is TGCGCCAGCAGCCGAGCCGGGCCTCTTGGGGGTGGAAATACCGGGGAGCTGTTTTTT. This codes for CASSRAGPLGGGNTGELFF.

V is TRBV29-1 and J is TRBJ1-4; D is perhaps TRBD1 (6 bases). Germline V gene data show CDR1 as SQVTM and CDR2 as ANQGSEA. Trimming took 6 bases from V and 7 from J, leaving 24 bases between them. This CDR3 is built from 16 residues. The CDR3 protein is CSVVRRGAGEGEKLFF. In DNA form, the CDR3 reads TGCAGCGTGGTCCGAAGGGGGGCAGGGGAGGGTGAAAAACTGTTTTTT.

The rearrangement joins TRBV19 to TRBJ1-1; perhaps TRBD1 as D (5 bases). V was trimmed by 6 bases and J by 1 base, leaving 15 bases between them. In germline, CDR1 is LNHDA, CDR2 SQIVND (reference sequence). The CDR3 is 15 amino acids. The CDR3 bases are TGTGCCAGTAGAACCATGGGGGGAGGGAACACTGAAGCTTTCTTT. Translation: CASRTMGGGNTEAFF.

The chain links TRBV2 to TRBJ2-1; D possibly matches TRBD1 or TRBD2 (5 bases each). CDR3 size: 14 residues. CDR1 is SNHLY, CDR2 FYNNEI, per germline. The ends were cut back, 10 bases at V and 2 bases at J, with 15 bases in the middle. The CDR3 DNA follows: TGTGCCACCGATAGAGGGGTAGCCTACAATGAGCAGTTCTTC. It yields the protein CATDRGVAYNEQFF.

This clone appeared once. This chain connects TRBV27 to TRBJ2-2, with 10 bases fitting TRBD2. The germline V gene has CDR1 MNHEY and CDR2 SMNVEV (reference sequence). V shed 4 bases, J shed 3 bases, and the junction held 8 bases outside the gene matches. This CDR3 is built from 17 residues. CDR3 DNA: TGTGCCAGCAGTTATAACCTAGCGGGGGCTTACACCGGGGAGCTGTTTTTT. This gives the protein CASSYNLAGAYTGELFF.

The table lists this clone with a few counts. This sequence joins TRBV28 and TRBJ2-3, with 8 nucleotides matching TRBD2. Trimming cost V 2 bases and J 4 bases; bases outside gene matches: 11. This CDR3 is built from 17 residues. Germline CDR1 MDHEN, CDR2 SYDVKM. CDR3 sequence reads: CASSLTSGTPAADTQYF. In nucleotides, the CDR3 is TGTGCCAGCAGTTTAACTAGCGGCACCCCCGCCGCAGATACGCAGTATTTT.

The CDR3 protein is CATSRGDGHNQPQHF. The CDR3 DNA sequence: TGTGCCACCAGCAGAGGGGACGGCCACAATCAGCCCCAGCATTTT. The chain is built from TRBV15 and TRBJ1-5; perhaps TRBD1 as D (5 bases). Germline CDR1 LNHNV, CDR2 YYDKDF (reference sequence). The CDR3 sequence is 15 residues long. Deletions cut 1 base from V and 3 bases from J, with 10 bases between.

The genes are TRBV19 and TRBJ2-1; tentatively, D is TRBD2 (6 bases). V dropped 4 bases and J dropped 5 bases, with 9 bases sitting between them. The length of the CDR3 is 13 residues. Germline V gives CDR1 LNHDA, CDR2 SQIVND (reference sequence). In DNA, the CDR3 is TGTGCCAGTAGTAGAGGCGGGAACAATGAGCAGTTCTTC. Translation gives CASSRGGNNEQFF.

This clone occurred a few times. The V and J genes are TRBV7-3 and TRBJ1-6; TRBD1 is a possible D gene (5 bases). Germline values: CDR1 SGHTA, CDR2 FQGTGA. The CDR3 spans 16 residues. With 5 bases removed from V and 6 bases from J, the gap between germline ends came to 17 bases. CDR3 loop: CASSPPQGQRNSPLHF. The CDR3 nucleotides read TGTGCCAGCAGCCCACCCCAGGGCCAACGTAATTCACCCCTCCACTTT.

The CDR3 is CASSAEGGGGNEQFF. The CDR3 DNA sequence: TGTGCCAGCAGTGCGGAGGGGGGAGGCGGAAATGAGCAGTTCTTC. The J gene is TRBJ2-1, the V gene TRBV2, with D perhaps being TRBD1 or TRBD2 (6 bases each). V gave up 4 bases and J gave up 7 bases, with 17 bases separating them. CDR3 size: 15 residues. Germline CDR1 is SNHLY and CDR2 is FYNNEI.

The chain employs TRBV5-8 and TRBJ1-4, with TRBD1 identical over 9 bases. Germline CDR1 SGHTS, CDR2 YDEGEE. V lost 4 bases, J lost 5 bases, and 9 bases stayed unmatched. This CDR3 has 16 amino acids. CDR3: CASSRGQGGENEKLFF. DNA for the CDR3: TGTGCCAGCAGCAGGGGACAGGGCGGTGAGAATGAAAAACTGTTTTTT.

The chain couples TRBV5-1 to TRBJ1-6; 7 bases align to TRBD1. V lost 4 bases to trimming and J lost 8 bases; unmatched junction nucleotides: 9. This CDR3 has 15 amino acids. Looked up from germline, CDR1 is SGHRS and CDR2 is YFSETQ. The CDR3 sequence is CASSADRDRYSPLHF. DNA for the CDR3: TGCGCCAGCAGCGCCGACCGGGACAGATATTCACCCCTCCACTTT.

The chain links TRBV2 to TRBJ2-5; D is uncertain. Germline V gene lookup returns CDR1 SNHLY and CDR2 FYNNEI. V was pared by 6 bases and J by 5 bases, with 7 bases between. This CDR3 is 11 amino acids long. The CDR3 nucleotides read TGTGCCAGCAGGGGAATCGAGACCCAGTACTTC. It encodes CASRGIETQYF.

The chain has TRBV7-2 and TRBJ1-3; a weak D match, TRBD1 (6 bases). Trimming removed 3 bases from V and 0 bases from J, with 15 bases in between. The V gene's germline CDR1 is SGHTA and CDR2 FQGNSA. The CDR3 is 17 amino acids. CDR3 amino acids: CASSLGGHSSSGNTIYF. CDR3 nucleotide sequence: TGTGCCAGCAGCTTGGGGGGACACTCGAGCTCTGGAAACACCATATATTTT.